This T cell receptor beta chain emerged from a study of T cells in narcolepsy. Trimming removed 5 bases from V and 11 bases from J, with 24 bases in between. The germline CDR1 and CDR2 sequences are SGHTA and FQGNSA. This CDR3 has 15 residues. This clone was seen a few times. The assay was immunoSEQ multiplex PCR, and TCRdb's table has in-frame clones only and misses some. Altogether approximately 24,000 clones are present, about 86% being singletons, with the ten largest covering approximately 0.7%. The receptor was derived from a human donor with narcolepsy. Specimen: CD45RA- memory CD4+ T cells from PBMCs. The J gene is TRBJ1-1, the V gene TRBV7-2; the D is unclear. The CDR3 DNA follows: TGTGCCAGCAGCATATCGACGCGCCCCCTGAGCGTGGCTTTCTTT. It encodes CASSISTRPLSVAFF.